Reported below is one TCR beta chain. Its antigen is undetermined. This specimen comes from a study of cytomegalovirus exposure and HLA in healthy donors. Study findings and constraints: A later analysis associated 15,000 or so TCR beta sequences with HLA alleles at a 0.05 false discovery rate. Reported performance of the classifier showed diagnosis of cytomegalovirus status with high specificity and sensitivity.

This CDR3 spans 16 amino acids. CDR1 and CDR2 (germline): LGHNA, YNFKEQ. V dropped 0 bases and J dropped 1 base, with 9 bases sitting between them. A multiplex PCR was run with 60 Vbeta primers and 13 Jbeta primers. Profiled with immunoSEQ multiplex PCR; TCRdb holds only in-frame clones, not every one. The sample records some 65,000 clones, roughly two thirds being singletons. The genes are TRBV4-2 and TRBJ1-4, with D possibly matching TRBD1 (5 bases). The sample taken for sequencing was PBMCs. The TCR was taken from a man aged 30 to 39 in good health and CMV-seronegative. The CDR3 DNA sequence: TGTGCCAGCAGCCAAGACAGGGTAGGAACTAATGAAAAACTGTTTTTT. Amino acid sequence: CASSQDRVGTNEKLFF.